This T cell receptor beta chain stems from a study of blood T cells in healthy people across ages. Study conclusions and caveats: Possibly confounding the expanded clonotype changes was the fact that donor CMV status was unknown. Per-million-T-cell TCR beta diversity fell roughly linearly with age.

Germline lookup yields CDR1 ENHRY and CDR2 SYGVKD. Trimming took 11 bases from V and 10 from J; bases not matched to a gene: 9. The CDR3 spans 12 residues. With regard to this clonotype: Its specificity is not known.

With a J-beta primer mix and a sample-barcoded 5' primer, a second PCR ran about 7 to 11 cycles. A template-switch adaptor that had 12 random nucleotides put a tag on each cDNA molecule. Each CDR3 protein gets one entry after TCRdb re-called the 5' RACE reads with MiXCR. The data hold approximately 850,000 distinct CDR3 sequences, with 40% to 50% observed a single time. Every donor gave 8.5 to 10 milliliters of peripheral blood. This clonotype originated in a man aged 60 to 69 in good health. The rearrangement joins TRBV10-3 to TRBJ2-1, with 9 bases that match TRBD1. Sequencing was carried out using blood. This chain's CDR3 is CAVTGTGREQFF. The DNA for the CDR3 is TGTGCCGTCACCGGGACAGGGCGCGAGCAGTTCTTC.